This T cell receptor (beta chain) is drawn from a study of monozygotic twins with inflammatory bowel disease. CDR3 size: 15 residues. The V gene's germline CDR1 is LNHDA and CDR2 SQIVND (reference sequence). TCRdb re-called the 5' RACE reads, yielding one record per CDR3 amino acid sequence without DNA. Its table lists about 210,000 distinct CDR3 sequences. The material sequenced was blood. J is TRBJ2-3 and V is TRBV19; the TRBD1 assignment by TCRdb is unverifiable without DNA. The sequence came from a human donor with ulcerative colitis or Crohn's disease, or a healthy co-twin of an affected twin (not recorded which). The CDR3 region is CASTSVGGSTDTQYF. Full variable domain (remainder filled in from reference TRBV19 and TRBJ2-3): DGGITQSPKYLFRKEGQNVTLSCEQNLNHDAMYWYRQDPGQGLRLIYYSQIVNDFQKGDIAEGYSVSREKKESFPLTVTSAQKNPTAFYLCASTSVGGSTDTQYFGPGTRLTVL.